This T cell receptor (beta chain) was sequenced for a study of blood T cell repertoires in COVID-19. Study-level background: The study drew acute and convalescent COVID-19 samples from the United States, Italy and Spain. Sources were T cells, B-cell-depleted T cells, or PBMCs; the material itself was cDNA or gDNA.

Authors' processing steps: It was from reference gene primer amplification that nucleated cell counts were estimated. TCRdb keeps only in-frame clones here, not all; method: immunoSEQ multiplex PCR. Clone size and the V and J calls come from that table; the DNA yielded D and trimming. Of a few hundred thousand clones listed, roughly 88% are singletons. The V gene end was trimmed by 4 bases and the J gene end by 3 bases; junction bases not matched to a gene: 1. The CDR3 consists of 12 residues. The germline V gene encodes CDR1 SGDLS and CDR2 YYNGEE. Patients in Seattle were enrolled during active infection, then followed longitudinally.

The chain employs TRBV9 and TRBJ2-7; 7 nucleotides line up with TRBD1. Sample: peripheral blood. The receptor was derived from a woman between 65 and 79 years old with COVID-19, enrolled during active disease. The CDR3 DNA sequence: TGTGCCAGCAGCTCAGGGGGCTACGAGCAGTACTTC. It codes for CASSSGGYEQYF.